The 9 T cell receptor beta chains below all came from one sample that was sequenced in a study of ipilimumab plus nivolumab after autologous stem cell transplantation (dated by TCRdb to the early 2020s). The method was the immunoSEQ multiplex PCR assay. The source is immuneACCESS, and TCRdb retained only in-frame sequences with V and J called. Part of the clones is not carried over; for the studies checked, unresolved V genes explain less than half of this, and the remainder is unexplained. The sample table lists tens of thousands of clones, approximately 83% of them with a count of one. Approximately 2.2% of the sample is taken by the ten largest. The sequencing used PBMCs, collected in a trial of ipilimumab plus nivolumab as post-transplant consolidation. Receptor source: a male donor with diffuse large B-cell lymphoma.

The V call is TRBV29-1, the J call TRBJ2-2; 8 bases line up with TRBD1. Germline loops: CDR1 SQVTM, CDR2 ANQGSEA. Unmatched junction bases numbered 7, after V lost 4 bases and J lost 6 bases. This CDR3 has 14 amino acids. The DNA of the CDR3 is TGCAGCGTTGGTCCGTCAGGGGGCCCCGGGGAGCTGTTTTTT. It encodes CSVGPSGGPGELFF.

CDR3 sequence reads: CASSWGSDGYTF. CDR3 in DNA: TGTGCCAGCAGTTGGGGGTCGGATGGCTACACCTTC. The chain is built from TRBV6-6 and TRBJ1-2; tentatively, D is TRBD1 (5 bases). CDR1 and CDR2 (germline): MNHNY, SVGAGI (reference sequence). The V end was cut by 4 bases, the J end by 6 bases, with 9 bases between. This CDR3 contains 12 residues.

The CDR3 spells CASGLEGELFF. CDR3 coding DNA: TGTGCTAGTGGTTTGGAGGGGGAGCTGTTTTTT. The J gene is TRBJ2-2, the V gene TRBV12-5; D is uncertain. Germline CDR1 is LGHNT and CDR2 is FRNRAP. The CDR3 spans 11 residues. The V end lost 1 base, the J end lost 8 bases, and 2 bases lay between the germline ends.

This rearrangement joins TRBV6-1 to TRBJ2-5; TRBD1 aligns across 8 bases. CDR1 and CDR2 from the germline V gene are MNHNS and SASEGT. With V trimmed by 3 bases and J by 3 bases, 3 bases remained unmatched. The CDR3 consists of 14 residues. CDR3 loop: CASSDPDREETQYF. The CDR3 nucleotides are TGTGCCAGCAGTGACCCGGACAGGGAAGAGACCCAGTACTTC.

The V and J genes are TRBV6-6 and TRBJ1-1; no firm D call. V was shortened by 0 bases and J by 8 bases, with 4 bases between the two germline ends. This CDR3 spans 11 amino acids. CDR1 and CDR2 from the germline V gene are MNHNY and SVGAGI (reference sequence). DNA for the CDR3: TGTGCCAGCAGTTACTCGGGAGAAGCTTTCTTT. Translation gives CASSYSGEAFF.

This clone was observed a handful of times. The chain carries TRBV4-3 and TRBJ2-1; possible D gene TRBD1, 6 bases. This CDR3 spans 16 amino acids. Per germline, CDR1 LGHNA and CDR2 YSLEER. Deletions cut 3 bases from V and 3 bases from J, with 15 bases between. CDR3 sequence: CASSQASGGHYNEQFF. In nucleotides, the CDR3 is TGCGCCAGCAGCCAGGCCTCTGGGGGCCACTACAATGAGCAGTTCTTC.

The gene calls are TRBV20-1 and TRBJ1-2; D is unclear. From germline, CDR1 is DFQATT and CDR2 SNEGSKA (reference sequence). Deletions cut 7 bases from V and 8 bases from J, with 11 bases between. CDR3 length equals 10 residues. The DNA for the CDR3 is TGCAGTGTTGCCCCCGCAGGCTACACCTTC. Protein: CSVAPAGYTF.

This clone was detected a few times. This rearrangement joins TRBV7-2 to TRBJ1-6, with 7 positions matching TRBD1. V was pared by 1 base and J by 10 bases, with 7 bases of the junction left unmatched. The CDR3 has 15 residues. CDR1 SGHTA and CDR2 FQGNSA come from the germline V gene. CDR3 protein: CASSLGSRGISPLHF. CDR3 DNA sequence: TGTGCCAGCAGCTTAGGTTCCAGGGGGATCTCACCCCTCCACTTT.

J is TRBJ1-6 and V is TRBV27, with 7 bases identical to TRBD1. The germline CDR1 and CDR2 sequences are MNHEY and SMNVEV (reference sequence). Trimming cost V 5 bases and J 0 bases; bases outside gene matches: 4. This CDR3 contains 16 residues. The CDR3 region has the DNA TGTGCCAGCAGTAGGGGGCAGAGCTCCTATAATTCACCCCTCCACTTT. It is translated as CASSRGQSSYNSPLHF.